This T cell receptor beta chain was profiled in a study of vaccination and CD4 T cells after COVID-19. Treatment reported: roughly nine-day PBMC culture with coronavirus spike peptide pools or control peptides (ViraFEST assay). This clonotype has only a few counts. Its matching antigen is unknown. CDR3 length equals 11 residues. Trimming shortened V by 4 bases and J by 8 bases, and 8 bases separated the two germline ends. Looked up from germline, CDR1 is MNHEY and CDR2 is SMNVEV (reference sequence). Sequencing of cultured CD4+ T cell DNA used the Oncomine TCR Beta short-read assay. In TCRdb, the PCR reads were re-called with MiXCR into one record per CDR3 protein. The table lists more than 15,000 distinct CDR3 sequences, approximately 55% of them singletons.

The clonotype was recovered from a human donor who had recovered from COVID-19. This chain links TRBV27 with TRBJ1-2, with D possibly matching TRBD1 (6 bases). The sample taken for sequencing was CD4+ T cells from blood, cultured in vitro. CDR3 in amino acids: CASSSQGGYTF. DNA of the CDR3: TGTGCCAGCAGTTCACAGGGCGGCTACACCTTC.